The rows below give T cell receptor beta chains drawn from one sample of a study of T cell responses to AZD1222 COVID-19 vaccine. Measured with immunoSEQ multiplex PCR; TCRdb has only the in-frame clones, and not every one. This table has about 140,000 clones, 85% to 90% appearing once. Sequencing used peripheral blood, obtained 28 days after the second AZD1222 dose. These receptors all stem from an adult who received the AZD1222 COVID-19 vaccine. CDR3s leave out the opening cysteine and the closing phenylalanine or tryptophan.

V gene	J gene	CDR3 length	CDR3 protein
TRBV6-2/TRBV6-3	TRBJ2-2	12	ASSSTANTGELF
TRBV18	TRBJ1-5	13	ASSPSQNSNQPQH
TRBV6-5	TRBJ2-2	11	ASRTRVDGELF
TRBV2	TRBJ1-2	10	ASSEGLRGYT
TRBV9	TRBJ1-2	9	ASGGPYGYT
TRBV5-1	TRBJ2-1	13	ASSFEGNPYNEQF
TRBV5-4	TRBJ1-2	12	ASSLGVAYYGYT
TRBV28	TRBJ1-1	11	ASSLEGSTEAF
TRBV5-1	TRBJ2-2	9	ASSSTGELF
TRBV2	TRBJ2-2	13	ASSGDYPLTGELF
TRBV29-1	TRBJ2-7	9	SVRRAGEQY
TRBV19	TRBJ1-4	12	ASTNKQGGEKLF
TRBV30	TRBJ1-1	11	AWTLGGDTEAF
TRBV6-5	TRBJ1-1	11	ASSYSENTEAF
TRBV5-1	TRBJ1-4	12	ASSSMGQNEKLF
TRBV7-9	TRBJ2-7	12	ASSLTSNLYEQY